These T cell receptor beta chains were read from a single sample in a study of OX40 agonist ivuxolimab in advanced cancers. Assay used: immunoSEQ multiplex PCR; TCRdb lists only in-frame clones, some missing. Of fewer than 85,000 clones in the sample, about 85% were seen once. Sequenced here: CD4+ or CD8+ T cells sorted from blood, sampled in a trial of the OX40 agonist ivuxolimab. Receptors originate from an adult with an advanced solid tumor such as melanoma, head and neck, liver or kidney cancer. CDR3s include the opening cysteine and the closing phenylalanine or tryptophan. Each record gives: D gene, J gene, clone size, V gene, CDR3 protein, CDR3 DNA. A D gene is named only where the DNA matches it firmly. Clone sizes are given selectively: once, few, many, or a class where the clone is expanded.

D: -; J: TRBJ2-1; size: -; V: TRBV30; CDR3: CAWSGGRDEQFF; DNA: TGTGCCTGGTCCGGGGGGCGGGATGAGCAGTTCTTC
D: -; J: TRBJ1-5; size: -; V: TRBV7-2; CDR3: CASSLIGMGNQPQHF; DNA: TGTGCCAGCAGCTTAATAGGGATGGGCAATCAGCCCCAGCATTTT
D: -; J: TRBJ2-1; size: -; V: TRBV5-1; CDR3: CASSLAGAGMDNEQFF; DNA: TGCGCCAGCAGCTTGGCCGGGGCGGGGATGGACAATGAGCAGTTCTTC
D: -; J: TRBJ2-5; size: -; V: TRBV7-2; CDR3: CASSLGGGQRYQETQYF; DNA: TGTGCCAGCAGCTTAGGAGGAGGACAGAGGTACCAAGAGACCCAGTACTTC
D: -; J: TRBJ1-3; size: -; V: TRBV5-6; CDR3: CASSLNGNTIYF; DNA: TGTGCCAGCAGCTTGAATGGAAACACCATATATTTT
D: TRBD1; J: TRBJ2-7; size: -; V: TRBV29-1; CDR3: CSAGQGVLYEQYF; DNA: TGCAGCGCCGGACAGGGGGTGTTGTACGAGCAGTACTTC
D: TRBD1; J: TRBJ1-1; size: -; V: TRBV10-1; CDR3: CASSAGGANTEAFF; DNA: TGCGCCAGCAGTGCAGGGGGCGCGAACACTGAAGCTTTCTTT
D: TRBD1; J: TRBJ2-2; size: -; V: TRBV5-1; CDR3: CASYNRDRGNTGELFF; DNA: TGCGCCAGCTACAACCGGGACAGGGGGAACACCGGGGAGCTGTTTTTT
D: -; J: TRBJ2-7; size: -; V: TRBV6-6; CDR3: CASSYNVEQYF; DNA: TGTGCCAGCAGTTACAATGTCGAGCAGTACTTC
D: TRBD1; J: TRBJ1-4; size: -; V: TRBV29-1; CDR3: CSVTGWDEKLFF; DNA: TGCAGCGTGACAGGGTGGGACGAAAAACTGTTTTTT
D: TRBD2; J: TRBJ2-1; size: -; V: TRBV2; CDR3: CASGRESYNEQFF; DNA: TGTGCCAGCGGGCGGGAGTCCTACAATGAGCAGTTCTTC
D: -; J: TRBJ1-4; size: -; V: TRBV20-1; CDR3: CSARGAEKLFF; DNA: TGCAGTGCTAGAGGGGCAGAAAAACTGTTTTTT
D: -; J: TRBJ1-6; size: -; V: TRBV27; CDR3: CASSLMGTGYSPLHF; DNA: TGTGCCAGCAGTTTAATGGGGACGGGGTATTCACCCCTCCACTTT
D: -; J: TRBJ2-2; size: once; V: TRBV28; CDR3: CASSSGAGARTGELFF; DNA: TGTGCCAGCAGTTCAGGTGCGGGGGCGAGAACCGGGGAGCTGTTTTTT
D: TRBD1; J: TRBJ2-7; size: -; V: TRBV5-1; CDR3: CASSLGQGVDEQYF; DNA: TGCGCCAGCAGCTTAGGACAGGGGGTGGACGAGCAGTACTTC
D: TRBD1; J: TRBJ1-6; size: -; V: TRBV5-8; CDR3: CASRRDRGHRSYNSPLHF; DNA: TGTGCCAGCAGGCGAGACAGGGGGCATCGCTCCTATAATTCACCCCTCCACTTT
D: -; J: TRBJ1-4; size: -; V: TRBV10-3; CDR3: CAISGTGGEKLFF; DNA: TGTGCCATCAGCGGGACGGGTGGGGAAAAACTGTTTTTT
D: -; J: TRBJ2-7; size: -; V: TRBV28; CDR3: CASSNPSAGVGEQYF; DNA: TGTGCCAGCAGTAACCCTTCGGCAGGGGTGGGCGAGCAGTACTTC
D: -; J: TRBJ2-1; size: -; V: TRBV2; CDR3: CASTSGAGNEQFF; DNA: TGTGCCAGCACGTCGGGGGCGGGCAATGAGCAGTTCTTC
D: -; J: TRBJ2-2; size: -; V: TRBV5-5; CDR3: CASSFRGHTGELFF; DNA: TGTGCCAGCAGCTTTCGGGGGCACACCGGGGAGCTGTTTTTT
D: -; J: TRBJ2-2; size: -; V: TRBV5-1; CDR3: CASSLPTGELFF; DNA: TGCGCCAGCAGCCTACCTACCGGGGAGCTGTTTTTT
D: -; J: TRBJ1-5; size: -; V: TRBV7-9; CDR3: CASSFRGDQPQHF; DNA: TGTGCCAGCAGCTTCCGTGGGGATCAGCCCCAGCATTTT
D: -; J: TRBJ1-1; size: -; V: TRBV19; CDR3: CASSIPGVSTEAFF; DNA: TGTGCCAGTAGTATTCCCGGGGTTAGCACTGAAGCTTTCTTT
D: TRBD2; J: TRBJ2-2; size: -; V: TRBV6-5; CDR3: CASRLGLGNTGELFF; DNA: TGTGCCAGCAGATTGGGACTAGGGAACACCGGGGAGCTGTTTTTT
D: -; J: TRBJ2-2; size: -; V: TRBV11-2; CDR3: CASSSLPDTGELFF; DNA: TGTGCCAGCAGCTCCCTTCCGGACACCGGGGAGCTGTTTTTT